This T cell receptor beta chain emerged from a study of blood T cell repertoires in COVID-19 (dated by TCRdb to 2018 to 2021). Study-wide context: The collaborator samples originated in the United States, Italy and Spain and spanned the acute and convalescent phases of COVID-19. Subjects who had been exposed to COVID-19, were actively infected with it, or had recovered from it provided the deeply sampled blood TCRbeta repertoires that made up the dataset. Where available, HLA class I and class II types were obtained from metadata supplied by the sample provider rather than from assay-based typing. The material from the prospective study consisted of cDNA or gDNA derived from T cells, B-cell-depleted T cells, or PBMCs. A de-identified subject ID, COVID-19 status, age in years and sex were almost always included in the sample metadata. A freely available public database, intended as a resource for researchers studying the immune response to SARS-CoV-2, is where the repertoires were released. The samples were drawn from the first 160 participants of the ongoing ImmuneRACE study and from 1,254 subjects provided by 6 global collaborators. Paper-wide results and their limitations: The amount of clinical and demographic metadata varied by source and participant and was provided uncurated.

Each collaborating institution followed its own protocols to collect whole blood in K2EDTA tubes. Collaborator samples were shipped for TCRbeta analysis as frozen whole blood, isolated PBMCs, or DNA extracted from either sample type. Comment on this clone: Its antigen target is currently unknown. Base qualities are not at hand, and no much larger clone is one base apart.

The immunoSEQ Assay, a bias-controlled multiplex PCR, was used to amplify TCRbeta CDR3 regions from genomic DNA. On the study's bioinformatics: Within the assay, amplification of reference gene primers was used to estimate how many nucleated cells each sample contained. To quantify the absolute abundance of each unique TCRbeta CDR3 rearrangement, sequence reads were collapsed and filtered. For each sample, productive Simpson clonality was calculated by taking the square root of Simpson's diversity index across productive rearrangements. The immuneACCESS repertoire file appears here via TCRdb, limited to in-frame rearrangements. These files lack a portion of the clones; in checked studies, under half of the deficit traces to unresolved V genes, and the cause of the others is not known. V, J and clone size derive from that table, while D and trimming were established from the DNA sequence. This sample comprises about 74,000 clones, roughly four fifths of them detected only once. The ten biggest clones cover 36% of the sample.

For CDR1 and CDR2, the germline V gene lists SGDLS and YYNGEE. The CDR3 contains 16 residues, cysteine and phenylalanine counted. Only the CDR3 portion is preserved as DNA: 48 bases, with reading frame beginning at the first base. Trimming leaves V shorter by 3 bases and J shorter by 8 bases, with the junction holding 10 bases beyond the gene matches. This receptor was obtained from a man between 65 and 85 years old with acute or convalescent COVID-19. Sequencing was carried out using peripheral blood. The rearranged segments are TRBV9 and TRBJ1-6; 8 junctional bases match TRBD1. The DNA sequence reads TGTGCCAGCAGCGAGGAGGGAGGGACAGGAGATTCACCCCTCCACTTT. This codes for CASSEEGGTGDSPLHF.